This T cell receptor (beta chain) derives from a study of regulatory T cells in long-lasting Graves disease. Noted time point: newly diagnosed GD, antithyroid drugs for less than 3 months. Construction of the TCR library relied on RNA isolated from PBMCs. Trimming shortened V by 3 bases and J by 5 bases, and 14 bases separated the two germline ends. Germline-derived CDR1 and CDR2 are WSHSY and SAAADI. The CDR3 extends over 14 amino acids. Researchers made TCR beta libraries by using iRepertoire HTBI primers and running Arm-PCR on CDR3 regions. TCRdb called the multiplex PCR reads again in MiXCR, with one record for every CDR3 protein. The sample lists about 540,000 distinct CDR3 sequences; roughly 13% were seen once. These same data were also listed under a study on T cells in Graves' hyperthyroidism and ophthalmopathy.

The genes are TRBV10-2 and TRBJ2-7; perhaps D is TRBD1 or TRBD2 (5 bases each). Sample: peripheral blood mononuclear cells (PBMCs), taken at new diagnosis, from a patient treated with antithyroid drugs. The source of this sequence is a man aged 30 to 39 with Graves disease. CDR3 nucleotide sequence: TGCGCCAGCAGTGACCCAGGGTGGGAGAACGAGCAGTACTTC. Translated: CASSDPGWENEQYF.